This T cell receptor (beta chain) was captured by sequencing in a study of blood T cells in healthy people across ages. The overall study: Capture by template switching was about one barcoded beta molecule per two T cells.

Notes on this clonotype: Its specificity is not known.

Broader study findings: The fall in TCR beta diversity per million T cells was roughly linear with age. In long-lived donors, naive CD4+ cell counts and diversity exceeded those of aged donors.

Alongside a J-beta primer mix, a sample-barcoded 5' primer served in a second PCR lasting about 6 to 11 cycles. A minimum of 3 million CDR3-containing paired-end reads was obtained for each sample. A single record per CDR3 protein comes from TCRdb applying MiXCR to the 5' RACE reads. The sample yields 780,000 or so distinct CDR3 sequences, around half seen once. The sample comprised blood. The clonotype was recovered from an elderly man in good health.

The CDR3 region has the DNA TGTGCCAGCAGCCAAGTTTCCGGGGCTAGCCCGGGAGGCGGCAATGAGCAGTTCTTC. It encodes CASSQVSGASPGGGNEQFF. The chain uses TRBV4-2 and TRBJ2-1; TRBD2 agrees at 7 bases. The germline V gene encodes CDR1 LGHNA and CDR2 YNFKEQ. The J segment lost 6 bases and the V segment lost 1 base, leaving 18 bases of the junction unmatched. The CDR3 loop spans 19 amino acids.